This section outlines one TCR beta chain sequence together with its context. What it binds is not known. This entry comes from a study of cytomegalovirus exposure and HLA in healthy donors. Background on the study: A subsequent analysis reported that the roughly 120 validation repertoires were produced on the same platform that had also been used for the roughly 670 first-cohort repertoires. Study-level results: TCR clusters originating in the first cohort tended to co-occur in the 120 validation repertoires, according to a later analysis. Cytomegalovirus-associated status was assigned to approximately 160 TCR beta chains.

Losses at the gene ends were 7 bases for V and 0 bases for J; bases not matched to a gene: 4. Germline CDR1 LNHDA, CDR2 SQIVND (reference sequence). The CDR3 spans 15 residues. Only in-frame clones appear in the TCRdb table, and some are missing; sequencing was by immunoSEQ multiplex PCR. This table holds about 160,000 clones, less than 90% found once. Sequencing input: PBMCs. V gene TRBV19 combines with J gene TRBJ1-3; 9 nucleotides line up with TRBD1. The receptor was derived from a woman aged 18-29 years in good health and CMV-seronegative. CDR3 coding DNA: TGTGCCAGTACCGTGACAGGGGGCTCTGGAAACACCATATATTTT. Protein product: CASTVTGGSGNTIYF.